A selection of T cell receptor beta chains follows, all from one sample in a study of T-cell memory formation after mild COVID-19. Via MiXCR, TCRdb re-called the 5' RACE reads, giving one row per CDR3 protein. The sample carries about 430,000 distinct CDR3 sequences, 20% to 25% recorded once. The material sequenced was PBMCs or a T cell subset sorted from them (not recorded which). These receptors were collected from an adult woman who had mild COVID-19 (a few samples of this study predate the infection). Cell type and time point are not known. Both conserved end residues are part of each CDR3. The D gene is left open where the match is weak. The size of a clone is reported for some rows only, either as once, few or many, or as a class for expanded clones.

D gene | J gene | CDR3 length | clone size | V gene | CDR3 DNA | CDR3 protein
NA | TRBJ1-5 | 14 | few | TRBV6-1 | TGTGCCAGCAGTGCCCTTTACGGCGGGGAGCCCCAGCATTTT | CASSALYGGEPQHF
NA | TRBJ1-2 | 12 | few | TRBV29-1 | TGCAGCGCCAGGGATACGAACCATGGCTACACCTTC | CSARDTNHGYTF
TRBD1 | TRBJ1-6 | 16 | few | TRBV5-1 | TGCGCCAGCAGCTCAAAACCAGGGACAGGCAATTCACCCCTCCACTTT | CASSSKPGTGNSPLHF
TRBD1 | TRBJ2-1 | 15 | once | TRBV20-1 | TGCAGTGCAGTTCCGGGACAGGGTTTCGGCAATGAGCAGTTCTTC | CSAVPGQGFGNEQFF
NA | TRBJ2-1 | 16 | NA | TRBV20-1 | TGCAGTGCTAGAGATAATGAGGCGGCCCTCTACAATGAGCAGTTCTTC | CSARDNEAALYNEQFF
NA | TRBJ2-2 | 13 | NA | TRBV7-8 | TGTGCCAGCAGCTTGAGGGCCCGGGGGGAGCTGTTTTTT | CASSLRARGELFF
NA | TRBJ1-5 | 14 | NA | TRBV18 | TGTGCCAGCTCACCCCTAGGGGAGTTTCAGCCCCAGCATTTT | CASSPLGEFQPQHF
TRBD1 | TRBJ1-4 | 14 | NA | TRBV7-9 | TGCGCCAGCAGCCGGGGACAGGGGAATGAAAAACTGTTTTTT | CASSRGQGNEKLFF
TRBD2 | TRBJ2-1 | 17 | NA | TRBV5-6 | TGTGCCAGCAGCTTGGATCCGAGACTAGCGGGGGGAAATGAGCAGTTCTTC | CASSLDPRLAGGNEQFF
NA | TRBJ2-2 | 16 | NA | TRBV19 | TGTGCCAGTAGTATGGGGAGCGGGCAGAACACCGGGGAGCTGTTTTTT | CASSMGSGQNTGELFF
TRBD1 | TRBJ1-2 | 16 | few | TRBV7-8 | TGTGCCAGCAGCTTAGGGGACAGGTTAAACGTCTATGGCTACACCTTC | CASSLGDRLNVYGYTF
NA | TRBJ2-3 | 15 | few | TRBV7-2 | TGTGCCAGCAGCAGGACTTTAGGACAAACAGATACGCAGTATTTT | CASSRTLGQTDTQYF
NA | TRBJ1-4 | 15 | NA | TRBV15 | TGTGCCACCAGCAGGAGGGGGGGGCGACAGGAAAAACTGTTTTTT | CATSRRGGRQEKLFF
NA | TRBJ2-5 | 12 | few | TRBV29-1 | TGCAGCGTTGCCCTCCTGCAAGAGACCCAGTACTTC | CSVALLQETQYF
NA | TRBJ1-2 | 14 | NA | TRBV24-1 | TGTGCCACCAGTGATTTCCAGGTCGGCTATGGCTACACCTTC | CATSDFQVGYGYTF
TRBD1 | TRBJ1-1 | 14 | NA | TRBV20-1 | TGCAGTGCTCACCCGCAGGGGGCGAGGACTGAAGCTTTCTTT | CSAHPQGARTEAFF
NA | TRBJ1-5 | 16 | NA | TRBV20-1 | TGCAGTGCTAGAGATTCGGGTCAGGGAGGTAATCAGCCCCAGCATTTT | CSARDSGQGGNQPQHF
NA | TRBJ1-6 | 18 | many | TRBV3-1 | TGTGCCAGCAGCCAAGATTTCCTCATCCTGGAGCCGAATTCACCCCTCCACTTT | CASSQDFLILEPNSPLHF
NA | TRBJ2-7 | 15 | NA | TRBV7-2 | TGTGCCAGCAGCTTAGGAATTGTGGGCCCCTACGAGCAGTACTTC | CASSLGIVGPYEQYF
TRBD2 | TRBJ2-7 | 17 | few | TRBV14 | TGTGCCAGCAGCCCCCTGCCCCCGGGAGGTCCCGACTACGAGCAGTACTTC | CASSPLPPGGPDYEQYF
TRBD2 | TRBJ2-6 | 17 | few | TRBV7-9 | TGTGCCAGCAGCAGAGGACTAGCGGGAACTGGGGCCAACGTCCTGACTTTC | CASSRGLAGTGANVLTF
NA | TRBJ1-5 | 13 | few | TRBV5-1 | TGCGCCAGCAGCTTGGATCCCAGGCAGCCCCAGCATTTT | CASSLDPRQPQHF
NA | TRBJ1-1 | 14 | NA | TRBV4-1 | TGCGCCAGCAGCCAAGTGCAGAGAGCCCCCGAAGCTTTCTTT | CASSQVQRAPEAFF
NA | TRBJ2-4 | 14 | few | TRBV12-3/TRBV12-4 | TGTGCCAGCAGTTTAACCATCCCTGGGGACATTCAGTACTTC | CASSLTIPGDIQYF
NA | TRBJ1-2 | 14 | few | TRBV9 | TGTGCCAGCAGCGACCCATTCGGGGGGACCGTCGTCACCTTC | CASSDPFGGTVVTF
NA | TRBJ2-7 | 14 | NA | TRBV7-9 | TGTGCCAGCAGCTTAGCAGAAAGCTCCTACGAGCAGTACTTC | CASSLAESSYEQYF